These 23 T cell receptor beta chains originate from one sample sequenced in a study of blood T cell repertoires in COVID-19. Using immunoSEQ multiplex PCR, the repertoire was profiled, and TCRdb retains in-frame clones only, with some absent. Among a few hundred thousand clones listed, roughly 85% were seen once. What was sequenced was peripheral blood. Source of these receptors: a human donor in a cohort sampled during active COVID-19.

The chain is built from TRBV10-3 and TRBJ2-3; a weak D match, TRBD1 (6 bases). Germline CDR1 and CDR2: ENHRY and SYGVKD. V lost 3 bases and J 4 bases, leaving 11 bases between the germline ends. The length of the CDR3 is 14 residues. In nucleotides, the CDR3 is TGTGCCATCAGTGAAGGACAGATGCCAGATACGCAGTATTTT. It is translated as CAISEGQMPDTQYF.

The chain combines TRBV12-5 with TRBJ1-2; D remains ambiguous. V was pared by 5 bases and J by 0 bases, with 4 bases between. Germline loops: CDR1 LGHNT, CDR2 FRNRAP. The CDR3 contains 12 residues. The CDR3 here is CASGTTNYGYTF. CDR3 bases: TGTGCTAGTGGTACAACTAACTATGGCTACACCTTC.

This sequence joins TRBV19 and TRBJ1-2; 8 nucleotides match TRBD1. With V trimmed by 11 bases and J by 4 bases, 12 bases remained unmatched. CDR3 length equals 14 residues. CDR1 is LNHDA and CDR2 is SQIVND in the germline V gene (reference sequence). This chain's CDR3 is CAGSGGQGLYGYTF. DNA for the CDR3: TGTGCCGGATCTGGAGGACAGGGACTCTATGGCTACACCTTC.

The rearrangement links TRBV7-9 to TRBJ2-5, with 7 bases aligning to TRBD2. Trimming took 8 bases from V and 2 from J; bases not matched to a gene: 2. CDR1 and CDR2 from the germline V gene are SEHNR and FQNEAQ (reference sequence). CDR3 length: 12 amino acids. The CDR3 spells CASVGGQETQYF. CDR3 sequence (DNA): TGTGCCAGCGTGGGAGGGCAAGAGACCCAGTACTTC.

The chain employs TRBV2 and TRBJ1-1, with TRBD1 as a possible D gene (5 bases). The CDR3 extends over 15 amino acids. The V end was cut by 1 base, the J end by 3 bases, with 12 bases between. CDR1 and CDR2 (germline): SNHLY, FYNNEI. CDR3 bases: TGTGCCAGCAGTGAAGGCCTTGGGGGGGACACTGAAGCTTTCTTT. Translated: CASSEGLGGDTEAFF.

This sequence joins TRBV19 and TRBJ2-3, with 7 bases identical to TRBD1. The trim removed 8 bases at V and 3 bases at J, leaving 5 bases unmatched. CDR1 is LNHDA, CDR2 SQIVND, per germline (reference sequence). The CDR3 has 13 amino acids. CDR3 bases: TGTGCCAGTGCGGACAGGAGAACAGATACGCAGTATTTT. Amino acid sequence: CASADRRTDTQYF.

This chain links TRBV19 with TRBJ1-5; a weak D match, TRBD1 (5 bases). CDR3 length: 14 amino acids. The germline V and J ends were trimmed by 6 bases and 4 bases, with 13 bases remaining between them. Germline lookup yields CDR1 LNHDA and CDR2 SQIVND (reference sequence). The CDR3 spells CASSVGRRNQPQHF. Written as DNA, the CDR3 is TGTGCCAGTAGCGTGGGGCGCAGGAATCAGCCCCAGCATTTT. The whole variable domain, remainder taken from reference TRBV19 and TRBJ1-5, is DGGITQSPKYLFRKEGQNVTLSCEQNLNHDAMYWYRQDPGQGLRLIYYSQIVNDFQKGDIAEGYSVSREKKESFPLTVTSAQKNPTAFYLCASSVGRRNQPQHFGDGTRLSIL.

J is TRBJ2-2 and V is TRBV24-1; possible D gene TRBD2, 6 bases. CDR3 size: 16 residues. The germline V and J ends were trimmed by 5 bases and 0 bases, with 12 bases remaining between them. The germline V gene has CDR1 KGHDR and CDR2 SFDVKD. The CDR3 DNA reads TGTGCCACCAGTGGGAGGGTTCAACCGAACACCGGGGAGCTGTTTTTT. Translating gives CATSGRVQPNTGELFF.

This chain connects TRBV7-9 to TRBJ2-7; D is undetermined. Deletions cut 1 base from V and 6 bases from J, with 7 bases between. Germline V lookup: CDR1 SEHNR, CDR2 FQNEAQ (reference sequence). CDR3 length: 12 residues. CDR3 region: CASSLGQSEQYF. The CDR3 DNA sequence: TGTGCCAGCAGCTTAGGACAAAGCGAGCAGTACTTC.

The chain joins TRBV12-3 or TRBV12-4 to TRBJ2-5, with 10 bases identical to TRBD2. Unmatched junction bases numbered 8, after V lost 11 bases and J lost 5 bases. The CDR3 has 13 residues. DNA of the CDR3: TGTGCCGGACGTAGCGGGGGGCGGGAGACCCAGTACTTC. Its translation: CAGRSGGRETQYF.

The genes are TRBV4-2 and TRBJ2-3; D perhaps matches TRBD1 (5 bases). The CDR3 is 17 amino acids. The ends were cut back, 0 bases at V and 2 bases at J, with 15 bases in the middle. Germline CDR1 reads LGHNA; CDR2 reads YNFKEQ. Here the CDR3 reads CASSQDLLGLNTDTQYF. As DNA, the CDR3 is TGTGCCAGCAGCCAAGATCTGTTGGGGCTAAACACAGATACGCAGTATTTT.

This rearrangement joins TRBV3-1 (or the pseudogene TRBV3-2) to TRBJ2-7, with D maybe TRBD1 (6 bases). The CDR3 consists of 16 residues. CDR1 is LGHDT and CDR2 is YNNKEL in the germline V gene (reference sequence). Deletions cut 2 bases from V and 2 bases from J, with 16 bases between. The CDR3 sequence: CASSQPPGTNPYEQYF. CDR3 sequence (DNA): TGTGCCAGCAGCCAACCCCCCGGGACAAACCCCTACGAGCAGTACTTC.

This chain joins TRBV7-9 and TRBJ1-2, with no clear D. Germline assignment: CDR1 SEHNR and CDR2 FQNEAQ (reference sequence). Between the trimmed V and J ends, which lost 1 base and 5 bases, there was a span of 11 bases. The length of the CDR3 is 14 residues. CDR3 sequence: CASSLGGSFYGYTF. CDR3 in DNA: TGTGCCAGCAGCTTAGGAGGCAGCTTTTATGGCTACACCTTC. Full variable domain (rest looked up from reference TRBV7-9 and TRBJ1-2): DTGVSQNPRHKITKRGQNVTFRCDPISEHNRLYWYRQTLGQGPEFLTYFQNEAQLEKSRLLSDRFSAERPKGSFSTLEIQRTEQGDSAMYLCASSLGGSFYGYTFGSGTRLTVV.

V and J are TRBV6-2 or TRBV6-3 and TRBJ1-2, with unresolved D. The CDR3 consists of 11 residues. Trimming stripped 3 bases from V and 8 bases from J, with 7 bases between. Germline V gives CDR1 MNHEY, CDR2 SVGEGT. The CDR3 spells CASSYTAGYTF. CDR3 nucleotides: TGTGCCAGCAGTTATACAGCCGGCTACACCTTC.

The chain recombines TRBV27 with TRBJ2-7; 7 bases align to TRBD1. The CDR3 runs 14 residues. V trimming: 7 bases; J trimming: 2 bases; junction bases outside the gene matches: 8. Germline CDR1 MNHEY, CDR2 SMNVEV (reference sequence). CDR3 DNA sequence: TGTGCCAGCAATCACAGGGGTAGTCCCTACGAGCAGTACTTC. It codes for CASNHRGSPYEQYF.

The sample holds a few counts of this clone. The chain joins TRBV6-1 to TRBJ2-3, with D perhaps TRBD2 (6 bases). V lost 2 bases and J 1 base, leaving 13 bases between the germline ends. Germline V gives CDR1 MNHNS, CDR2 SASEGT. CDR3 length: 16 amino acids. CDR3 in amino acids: CASSERQAGRTDTQYF. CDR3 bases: TGTGCCAGCAGTGAACGGCAAGCGGGCCGCACAGATACGCAGTATTTT.

The CDR3: CASRKGQGEHYGYTF. The CDR3 DNA follows: TGCGCCAGCAGAAAAGGACAGGGGGAACACTATGGCTACACCTTC. The chain joins TRBV5-1 to TRBJ1-2; 10 nucleotides agree with TRBD1. The CDR3 is 15 amino acids. Germline loops: CDR1 SGHRS, CDR2 YFSETQ. With V trimmed by 5 bases and J by 3 bases, 7 bases remained unmatched.

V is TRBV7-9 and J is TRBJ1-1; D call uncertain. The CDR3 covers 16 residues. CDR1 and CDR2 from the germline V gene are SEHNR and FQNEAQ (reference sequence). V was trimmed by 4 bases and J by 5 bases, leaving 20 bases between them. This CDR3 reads CASSSPEDGFGTEAFF. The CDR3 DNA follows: TGTGCCAGCAGCTCCCCTGAGGATGGCTTCGGGACTGAAGCTTTCTTT.

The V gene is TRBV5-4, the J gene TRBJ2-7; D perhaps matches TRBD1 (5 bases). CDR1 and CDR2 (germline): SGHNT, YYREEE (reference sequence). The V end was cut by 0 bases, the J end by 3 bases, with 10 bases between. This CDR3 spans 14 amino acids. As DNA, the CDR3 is TGTGCCAGCAGCTTGGAGCAGGGCAACTACGAGCAGTACTTC. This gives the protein CASSLEQGNYEQYF.

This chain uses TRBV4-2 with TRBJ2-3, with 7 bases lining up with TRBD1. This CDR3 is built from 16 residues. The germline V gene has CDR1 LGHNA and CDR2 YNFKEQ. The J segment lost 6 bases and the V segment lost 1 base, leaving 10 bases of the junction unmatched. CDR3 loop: CASSQGGQALRDTQYF. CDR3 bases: TGTGCCAGCAGCCAAGGAGGACAGGCCCTCAGGGATACGCAGTATTTT.

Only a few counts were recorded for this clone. This CDR3 is CAAGGGPTYGYTF. CDR3 nucleotide sequence: TGTGCCGCCGGAGGGGGCCCAACCTATGGCTACACCTTC. The genes are TRBV6-6 and TRBJ1-2, with 7 bases aligning to TRBD1. V was pared by 11 bases and J by 4 bases, with 10 bases of the junction left unmatched. The CDR3 runs 13 residues. From germline, CDR1 is MNHNY and CDR2 SVGAGI (reference sequence).

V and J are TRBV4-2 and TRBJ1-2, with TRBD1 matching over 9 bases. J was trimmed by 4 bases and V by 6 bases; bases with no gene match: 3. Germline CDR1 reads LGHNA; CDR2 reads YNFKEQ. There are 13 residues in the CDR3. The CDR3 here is CASRGGQGYGYTF. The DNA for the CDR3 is TGTGCCAGCAGGGGGGGACAGGGCTATGGCTACACCTTC.

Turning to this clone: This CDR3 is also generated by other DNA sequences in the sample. CDR3 loop: CASSPGQGTEAFF. In nucleotides, the CDR3 is TGTGCCAGCTCACCGGGACAGGGAACTGAAGCTTTCTTT. V gene TRBV18 combines with J gene TRBJ1-1; TRBD1 aligns across 9 bases. The CDR3 contains 13 residues. Germline CDR1 KGHSH, CDR2 LQKENI. The junction had 1 base not matched to a gene; V was cut back by 3 bases and J by 5 bases.